The next 3 T cell receptor beta chains were all read from a single sample in a study of shared clonotypes between healthy human individuals. This table comes from immunoSEQ multiplex PCR, and its TCRdb copy is limited to in-frame clones, with some not included. The top ten hold about 0.39% of the sample, which has around 2.5 million clones, roughly 93% seen once. What was sequenced was naive CD4+ T cells from PBMCs. As for subset: CD45RA+ positively selected. The receptors derive from a young man in good health. Some clones in this sample may be carry-over from other donors' samples.

This chain uses TRBV7-2 with TRBJ2-2; D perhaps matches TRBD1 (6 bases). The CDR3 consists of 16 residues. V lost 3 bases and J lost 0, with 11 bases in between. Germline CDR1 is SGHTA and CDR2 is FQGNSA. This chain's CDR3 is CASSFPRTANTGELFF. The CDR3 DNA reads as TGTGCCAGCAGCTTCCCCCGGACAGCGAACACCGGGGAGCTGTTTTTT.

The rearrangement uses TRBV7-9 and TRBJ2-5; a weak D match, TRBD2 (5 bases). The CDR3 sequence is 14 residues long. In germline, CDR1 is SEHNR, CDR2 FQNEAQ (reference sequence). Trimming took off 6 bases at V and 5 bases at J, with 16 bases between the two ends. DNA of the CDR3: TGTGCCAGCAGTCAGACGGGGTTTCGGGAGACCCAGTACTTC. This sequence encodes CASSQTGFRETQYF.

The chain recombines TRBV2 with TRBJ2-5; no firm D call. The germline CDR1 and CDR2 sequences are SNHLY and FYNNEI. The CDR3 is 13 residues long. V was shortened by 4 bases and J by 2 bases, with 8 bases between the two germline ends. The CDR3 DNA follows: TGTGCCAGCAGTGGCCCGGAACAAGAGACCCAGTACTTC. It specifies CASSGPEQETQYF.